The present T cell receptor beta chain was sequenced within a study of response to subunit inactivated influenza vaccine. Using its own MiXCR run on the RT-PCR reads, TCRdb lists one record per CDR3 protein. The profile covers about 540,000 distinct CDR3 sequences, with around 25% appearing a single time and about 2.8% taken by the ten largest. Trimming took off 5 bases at V and 7 bases at J, with 19 bases between the two ends. The CDR3 consists of 15 residues. The germline gives CDR1 SGHTA, CDR2 FQGNSA. At least ten counts were recorded for this clonotype. The data were also submitted as part of a second study, on T cells expressing NK-cell markers. From that second work: 5'RACE template switching with UMIs produced the TCR beta cDNA. HCMV serostatus: most of the eight sequenced donors positive, one negative. An anti-gamma-delta TCR antibody confined sorting to alpha-beta TCR T cells across several of the experiments. One observes that, in a few donors, these clonotypes were also the leading ones within the CD3+CD56-NKG2C+ fraction.

The specimen was CD4+ T cells sorted from PBMCs, collected 11 to 12 days after vaccination. The V gene is TRBV7-2, the J gene TRBJ2-3; D perhaps matches TRBD2 (6 bases). This TCR came from a man between 45 and 60 years old who received an inactivated influenza vaccine. This CDR3 reads CASSPFRSSGNTQYF. The CDR3 region has the DNA TGTGCCAGCAGCCCTTTTAGAAGTAGCGGAAATACGCAGTATTTT.